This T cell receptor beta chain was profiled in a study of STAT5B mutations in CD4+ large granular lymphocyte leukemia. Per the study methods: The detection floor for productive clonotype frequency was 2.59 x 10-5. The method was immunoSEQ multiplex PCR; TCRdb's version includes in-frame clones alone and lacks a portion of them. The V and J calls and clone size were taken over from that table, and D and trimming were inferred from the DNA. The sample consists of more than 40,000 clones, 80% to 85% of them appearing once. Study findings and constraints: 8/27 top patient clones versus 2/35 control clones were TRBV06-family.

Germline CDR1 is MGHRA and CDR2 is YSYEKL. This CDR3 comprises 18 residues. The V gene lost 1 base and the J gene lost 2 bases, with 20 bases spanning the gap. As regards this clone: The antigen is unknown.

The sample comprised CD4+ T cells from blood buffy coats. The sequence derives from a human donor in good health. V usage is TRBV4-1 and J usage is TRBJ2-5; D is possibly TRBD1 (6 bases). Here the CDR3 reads CASSQVPQGSSQQETQYF. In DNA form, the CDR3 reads TGCGCCAGCAGCCAAGTCCCCCAGGGGTCGTCGCAGCAAGAGACCCAGTACTTC.